In this sample, the clone carrying this T cell receptor (beta chain) turned up a few times. Antigen specificity is unknown. The CDR3 spans 15 residues. The germline V gene has CDR1 DFQATT and CDR2 SNEGSKA (reference sequence). V was shortened by 0 bases and J by 7 bases, with 16 bases between the two germline ends. The sample is drawn from a study of T cell repertoires in cytomegalovirus infection. Background on the study: Public TCR beta signature analysis indicated the presence of both CMV infection and matching HLA type. Findings of the study overall: In two of eight donors, the top clonotype was HLA-C-restricted CMV-specific. Identification of carriers of CMV plus the relevant HLA was achieved through cumulative public TCR beta family frequency.

Via MiXCR, TCRdb re-called the reads, giving one row per CDR3 protein. This sample yields just under 300,000 distinct CDR3 sequences, of which 9.6% are seen a single time; approximately 2.3% belongs to the top ten. The specimen sequenced was PBMCs. The chain recombines TRBV20-1 with TRBJ2-1; D possibly corresponds to TRBD2 (5 bases). This receptor was identified in a human donor in good health (CMV status not recorded). Some clones in this sample may be carry-over from other donors' samples. CDR3 residues: CSARDVASTGNEQFF. The CDR3 DNA sequence: TGCAGTGCTAGAGATGTAGCGAGCACGGGGAATGAGCAGTTCTTC.